What follows is one T cell receptor beta chain and its context. The target antigen is unknown. These data originate in a study of cytomegalovirus exposure and HLA in healthy donors. PCR amplification relied on 60 Vbeta primers (plus 13 Jbeta primers). Clones were read by immunoSEQ multiplex PCR, and TCRdb kept only the in-frame ones, dropping some. This repertoire shows under 200,000 clones, approximately 84% found once; its top ten account for 2.5% to 3.5%. Study-wide results and caveats: There were some public TCRs occurring in many donors, but most TCR sequences were rare.

Sequencing input: PBMCs. The clonotype was recovered from a woman aged 45-65 years in good health and CMV-seropositive.

The CDR3 DNA follows: TGTGCCAGCAGCTTGGGGCCGGGGAGCTCCTACAATGAGCAGTTCTTC. It codes for CASSLGPGSSYNEQFF. The V and J genes are TRBV5-6 and TRBJ2-1, with D tentatively TRBD2 (5 bases). Trimming stripped 0 bases from V and 0 bases from J, with 10 bases between. The CDR3 loop spans 16 amino acids. CDR1 and CDR2 from the germline V gene are SGHDT and YYEEEE. The whole variable domain, remainder taken from reference TRBV5-6 and TRBJ2-1, is DAGVTQSPTHLIKTRGQQVTLRCSPKSGHDTVSWYQQALGQGPQFIFQYYEEEERQRGNFPDRFSGHQFPNYSSELNVNALLLGDSALYLCASSLGPGSSYNEQFFGPGTRLTVL.